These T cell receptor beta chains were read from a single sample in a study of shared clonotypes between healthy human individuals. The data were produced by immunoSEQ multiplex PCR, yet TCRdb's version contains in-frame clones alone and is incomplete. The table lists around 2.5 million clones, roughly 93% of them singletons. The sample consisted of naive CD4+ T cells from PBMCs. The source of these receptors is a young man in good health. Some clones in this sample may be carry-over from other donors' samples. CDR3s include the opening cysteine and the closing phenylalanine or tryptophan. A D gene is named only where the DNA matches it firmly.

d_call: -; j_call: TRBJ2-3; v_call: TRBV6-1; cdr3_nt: TGTGCCAGCAGTGAACGCCCTGGCTCCCACACAGATACGCAGTATTTT; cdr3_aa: CASSERPGSHTDTQYF
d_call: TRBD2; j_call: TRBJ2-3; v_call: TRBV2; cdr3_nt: TGTGCCAGCAGTGCGCGTCGTAGCGGGATTACAGATACGCAGTATTTT; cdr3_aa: CASSARRSGITDTQYF
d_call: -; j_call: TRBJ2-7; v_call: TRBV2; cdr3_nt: TGTGCCAGCAGTGCACAGGACAGACTGACTGAGCAGTACTTC; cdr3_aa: CASSAQDRLTEQYF
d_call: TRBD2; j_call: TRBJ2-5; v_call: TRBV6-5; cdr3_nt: TGTGCCAGCAGATACACTAGCGGGAGATATGAGACCCAGTACTTC; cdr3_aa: CASRYTSGRYETQYF
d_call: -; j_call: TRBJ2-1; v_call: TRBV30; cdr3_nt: TGTGCCTGGAGTGTCACAGGGAACCCCAATGAGCAGTTCTTC; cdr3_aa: CAWSVTGNPNEQFF
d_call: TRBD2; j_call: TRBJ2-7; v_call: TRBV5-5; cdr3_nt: TGTGCCAGCAGCTTAGGACTAGCGGTTATCTACGAGCAGTACTTC; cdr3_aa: CASSLGLAVIYEQYF
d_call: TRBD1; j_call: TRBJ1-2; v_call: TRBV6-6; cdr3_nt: TGTGCCAGCAGTTGGATCGGACAGGGTTGGAACTATGGCTACACCTTC; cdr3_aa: CASSWIGQGWNYGYTF
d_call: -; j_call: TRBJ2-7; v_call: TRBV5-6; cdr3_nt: TGTGCCAGCAGCTTTTTCGGTCCCTACGAGCAGTACTTC; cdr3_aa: CASSFFGPYEQYF
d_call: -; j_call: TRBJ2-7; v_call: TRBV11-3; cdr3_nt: TGTGCCAGCAGCTTAGAAGGAGGGGGTGAGCAGTACTTC; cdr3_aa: CASSLEGGGEQYF
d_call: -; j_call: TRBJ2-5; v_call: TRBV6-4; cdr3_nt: TGTGCCAGCAGTGCCCAGGGTGGGCAAGAGACCCAGTACTTC; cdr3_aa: CASSAQGGQETQYF
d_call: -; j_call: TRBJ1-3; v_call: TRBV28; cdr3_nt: TGTGCCAGCAGTTCACCAGGGGACCCCTCTGGAAACACCATATATTTT; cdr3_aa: CASSSPGDPSGNTIYF
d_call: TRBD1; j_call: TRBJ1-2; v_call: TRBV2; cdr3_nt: TGTGCCAGCAGGGACAGGTACTATGGCTACACCTTC; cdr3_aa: CASRDRYYGYTF
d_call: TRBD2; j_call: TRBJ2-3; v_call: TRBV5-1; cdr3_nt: TGCGCCAGCAGCTTTGAAGCGGGGGACACAGATACGCAGTATTTT; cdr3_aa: CASSFEAGDTDTQYF
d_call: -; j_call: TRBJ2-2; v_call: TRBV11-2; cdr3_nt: TGTGCCAGCAGCTTAGTTTTGGGCGGGGAGCTGTTTTTT; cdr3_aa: CASSLVLGGELFF
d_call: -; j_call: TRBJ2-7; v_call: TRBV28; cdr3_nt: TGTGCCACCACAGAAAGAGTCGAGCAGTACTTC; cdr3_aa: CATTERVEQYF
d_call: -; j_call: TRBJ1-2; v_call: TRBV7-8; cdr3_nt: TGTGCCAGCAGCTTCGGGAGGGGAGACTATGGCTACACCTTC; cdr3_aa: CASSFGRGDYGYTF
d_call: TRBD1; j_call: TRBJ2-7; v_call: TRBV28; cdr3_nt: TGTGCCAGCAGACGGACAGGGGGCTCCTACGAGCAGTACTTC; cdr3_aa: CASRRTGGSYEQYF
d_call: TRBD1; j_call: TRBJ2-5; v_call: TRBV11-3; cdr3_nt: TGTGCCAGCAGCTCACGGACAGGGAGAGGAGAGACCCAGTACTTC; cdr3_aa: CASSSRTGRGETQYF
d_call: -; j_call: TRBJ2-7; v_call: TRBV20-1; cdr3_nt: TGCAGTGCTAGGGTCCACGAGCAGTACTTC; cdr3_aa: CSARVHEQYF
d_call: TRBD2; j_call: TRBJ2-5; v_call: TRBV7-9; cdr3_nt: TGTGCCAGCAGCCCGGGACTAGCGGGAGCGGAGACCCAGTACTTC; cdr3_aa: CASSPGLAGAETQYF